This T cell receptor (beta chain) was found in a study of multiple sclerosis patients with progressive multifocal leukoencephalopathy. Sequencing used immunoSEQ multiplex PCR; TCRdb keeps in-frame clones, though not all of them. The table lists about 30,000 clones, roughly 84% of them singletons. Time point: time of PML onset. Between roughly 15 and 60 months of natalizumab therapy passed before PML developed in these natalizumab-treated patients. All patients had prior interferon beta, and all PML patients were female. The CDR3 is made up of 18 amino acids. V was clipped by 3 bases and J by 4 bases; unmatched bases: 9. Germline CDR1 SGHDT, CDR2 YYEEEE. For this clone: Additional DNA sequences in this sample encode the identical CDR3.

Sequenced material: PBMCs, taken from a patient treated with natalizumab. The source of this sequence is a human donor with progressive multifocal leukoencephalopathy. This chain links TRBV5-6 with TRBJ2-6, with 11 bases aligning to TRBD1. The CDR3 region has the DNA TGTGCCAGCAGCTGGGGACAGGGGGGGCTGACAGGGGCCAACGTCCTGACTTTC. It encodes CASSWGQGGLTGANVLTF.